A single sample is the source of the 5 T cell receptor beta chains below, sequenced in a study of Tregs in tolerant kidney transplant recipients (dated by TCRdb to about 2019). Receptor amplification or capture employed the immunoSEQ multiplex PCR assay. The table comes from immuneACCESS by way of TCRdb, which keeps in-frame sequences with V and J called. Part of the clones is missing from these tables; in studies checked, under half for an unresolved V gene and the rest for unknown reasons. The sample table holds 60,000 or so clones, of which over 75% were seen once. The ten largest make up approximately 2.1% of the sample. The time point label corresponds to: blood sample drawn before combined kidney and bone marrow transplant. Sequences were derived from Tregs from blood, sampled before the transplant. Receptors originate from a human donor who received a combined kidney and bone marrow transplant.

The V gene is TRBV7-2, the J gene TRBJ2-5; the match to TRBD1 covers 7 bases. Germline loops: CDR1 SGHTA, CDR2 FQGNSA. This CDR3 is built from 13 residues. The V segment lost 10 bases and the J segment 4 bases; nucleotides outside the gene matches: 9. The CDR3 sequence: CAISTGMGETQYF. DNA for the CDR3: TGTGCCATCTCGACAGGGATGGGAGAGACCCAGTACTTC.

The chain carries TRBV7-8 and TRBJ2-1; possibly TRBD1 for D (6 bases). The CDR3 is 14 amino acids. V shed 1 base and J shed 8 bases, with 12 bases lying between them. Germline V gene data show CDR1 as SGHVS and CDR2 as FQNEAQ. The CDR3 reads CASSLVLGAYEQFF. CDR3 nucleotides: TGTGCCAGCAGCTTAGTCTTGGGGGCCTATGAGCAGTTCTTC.

The V gene is TRBV11-3, the J gene TRBJ2-3; 7 positions match TRBD1. CDR1 and CDR2 (germline): SGHNT, YENEEA. This CDR3 contains 15 residues. V lost 5 bases, J lost 1 base, and 6 bases stayed unmatched. For the CDR3, the DNA is TGTGCCAGCAGCCCACAGGGGCCCGGCACAGATACGCAGTATTTT. It specifies CASSPQGPGTDTQYF.

This clone has just one count. The V and J genes are TRBV2 and TRBJ2-7, with D possibly called TRBD1 or TRBD2 (6 bases each). Between the trimmed V and J ends, which lost 6 bases and 4 bases, there was a span of 16 bases. CDR1 is SNHLY and CDR2 is FYNNEI in the germline V gene. This CDR3 is 14 amino acids long. CDR3 coding DNA: TGTGCCAGCAGATTCGGGGGCAGTATTTACGAGCAGTACTTC. Residues: CASRFGGSIYEQYF.

This CDR3 reads CASSPGGPGGQYF. The CDR3 bases are TGTGCCAGCAGCCCCGGGGGGCCAGGGGGCCAGTACTTC. The gene calls are TRBV7-2 and TRBJ2-5, with D perhaps given as TRBD1 or TRBD2 (7 bases each). CDR1 SGHTA and CDR2 FQGNSA come from the germline V gene. V gave up 5 bases and J gave up 10 bases, with 17 bases separating them. The length of the CDR3 is 13 residues.